This is a list of T cell receptor beta chains from one sample in a study of cytomegalovirus exposure and HLA in healthy donors. The method was immunoSEQ multiplex PCR; TCRdb's version includes in-frame clones alone and lacks a portion of them. The sample yields about 140,000 clones, about 80% seen once. The sequencing input was PBMCs. These receptors all stem from a male donor in good health and CMV-seropositive. Both conserved end residues are part of each CDR3. D genes are given only for firm matches.

CDR3aa | j_gene | d_gene | v_gene
CASSTGTRGDEKLFF | TRBJ1-4 | TRBD1 | TRBV19
CASTRTENTGELFF | TRBJ2-2 | - | TRBV10-1
CASSLLAGGLDNEQFF | TRBJ2-1 | TRBD2 | TRBV7-2
CASSPRTPNTGELFF | TRBJ2-2 | - | TRBV9
CASSLLAGYGYTF | TRBJ1-2 | - | TRBV5-8
CASSVKETQYF | TRBJ2-5 | - | TRBV5-6
CASSGRSGANVLTF | TRBJ2-6 | - | TRBV2
CASSVATGDPEQYF | TRBJ2-7 | - | TRBV9
CASSKTRLAGGGQETQYF | TRBJ2-5 | - | TRBV21-1
CSVRADRRNSPLHF | TRBJ1-6 | - | TRBV29-1
CASPPGLAGQDNEQFF | TRBJ2-1 | TRBD2 | TRBV28
CASSPTPTGIETF | TRBJ1-2 | TRBD1 | TRBV11-2
CASSTGQEQETQYF | TRBJ2-5 | TRBD1 | TRBV10-1
CASSPGPNEQFF | TRBJ2-1 | - | TRBV6-1
CASSFTGGWSTSDTEAFF | TRBJ1-1 | TRBD1 | TRBV27
CASSSPRTGLHGYTF | TRBJ1-2 | - | TRBV11-2
CASSSLANTGELFF | TRBJ2-2 | - | TRBV6-5
CASSQDQYTGELFF | TRBJ2-2 | - | TRBV4-1
CSAMLGGGYTF | TRBJ1-2 | - | TRBV20-1
CASSRTGQSGELFF | TRBJ2-2 | TRBD1 | TRBV11-1
CASTGGPLVAIYF | TRBJ1-3 | TRBD1 | TRBV11-2
CASTSGNYEQYF | - | - | TRBV10-2
CASSLVGTGGSEAFF | TRBJ1-1 | TRBD1 | TRBV5-1
CASSLQGRGNTIYF | TRBJ1-3 | TRBD1 | TRBV5-1
CASSSSPSWEQYF | TRBJ2-7 | - | TRBV27
CASSVGGGMDEKLFF | TRBJ1-4 | - | TRBV9
CASSELGGPLSYEQYF | TRBJ2-7 | - | TRBV2
CASSVLLPGLEAFF | TRBJ1-1 | - | TRBV9
CASSESDRGRTEAFF | TRBJ1-1 | TRBD1 | TRBV25-1
CASSSGTGGEAFF | TRBJ1-1 | TRBD1 | TRBV6-6
CASTITGGSTEAFF | TRBJ1-1 | TRBD1 | TRBV5-1
CASSLGTSVGEQFF | TRBJ2-1 | TRBD2 | TRBV11-2
CASSLGRSFYNSPLHF | TRBJ1-6 | - | TRBV11-1
CASSVPASGSGGTDTQYF | TRBJ2-3 | TRBD2 | TRBV9
CASRSRDRVVQPQHF | TRBJ1-5 | TRBD1 | TRBV19
CASSWDGGAVFRDTQYF | TRBJ2-3 | TRBD2 | TRBV5-1
CASRVWNRGRASPLHF | TRBJ1-6 | TRBD1 | TRBV19
CASSSPGGNQPQHF | TRBJ1-5 | - | TRBV7-8
CASSSIPNGYGYTF | TRBJ1-2 | - | TRBV11-3
CASSSGVTDEKLFF | TRBJ1-4 | - | TRBV5-6
CASRAHPTAQYF | TRBJ2-7 | - | TRBV2
CASSLQTGTGIEQYF | TRBJ2-7 | TRBD1 | TRBV5-1
CSVVLREAGNTIYF | TRBJ1-3 | - | TRBV29-1
CASSLDQTGGIGEQFF | TRBJ2-1 | TRBD1 | TRBV7-8
CASMAGSGNEQFF | TRBJ2-1 | - | TRBV25-1
CASSSPQTGSYGYTF | TRBJ1-2 | - | TRBV21-1
CASSDLRGKSYEQYF | TRBJ2-7 | - | TRBV6-4
CASSKTSYNEQFF | TRBJ2-1 | - | TRBV28